This T cell receptor (beta chain) was profiled in a study of response to subunit inactivated influenza vaccine. V lost 5 bases and J lost 7; bases outside the gene matches: 13. CDR3 length: 15 residues. Germline assignment: CDR1 SGHTA and CDR2 FQGNSA. TCRdb independently ran MiXCR on the RT-PCR reads; one entry per CDR3 protein. The sample shows hundreds of thousands of distinct CDR3 sequences, over 25% of them seen only once. Sequencing used CD4+ T cells sorted from PBMCs, obtained about 5 days after vaccination. The receptor was isolated from a man in his fifties or sixties who received an inactivated influenza vaccine. V gene TRBV7-2 combines with J gene TRBJ1-2; 7 bases map to TRBD1. This chain's CDR3 is CASSPTQTGRTGYTF. CDR3 nucleotide sequence: TGTGCCAGCAGCCCCACACAGACAGGGCGGACTGGCTACACCTTC.